This T cell receptor beta chain was observed in a study of blood T cell repertoires in COVID-19. A few counts support this clone. In the study's own analysis: Estimates of nucleated cell counts were drawn from the amplification of reference gene primers. Measured with immunoSEQ multiplex PCR; TCRdb has only the in-frame clones, and not every one. V and J calls and clone size follow that table, whereas D and trimming were derived from the DNA. The sample lists 280,000 or so clones; 70% to 90% were seen once. The germline V gene encodes CDR1 MNHNS and CDR2 SASEGT. The V and J ends lost 1 base and 0 bases respectively, with 15 bases between them. The CDR3 is made up of 17 amino acids.

V usage is TRBV6-1 and J usage is TRBJ1-1; perhaps TRBD1 as D (5 bases). The material sequenced was PBMCs or T cells enriched from blood (not recorded which). This clonotype originated in a man in his thirties or forties who had recovered from COVID-19. This CDR3 reads CASSEGPPPGMNTEAFF. CDR3 in DNA: TGTGCCAGCAGTGAAGGCCCTCCCCCAGGGATGAACACTGAAGCTTTCTTT.